This T cell receptor (beta chain) was sequenced for a study of blood T cells in healthy people across ages. A second about 6 to 11 cycle PCR used barcoded and J-beta primers. Template switching added a 12-random-nucleotide identifier to every cDNA molecule. TCRdb re-derived calls from the 5' RACE reads in MiXCR, one entry per CDR3 protein. The data show about 650,000 distinct CDR3 sequences, with about 30% seen just once and 15% to 19% held by the top ten. This clonotype occurred many times. The sequenced material came from blood. This receptor was identified in a woman older than 75 in good health.

This chain's CDR3 is CSHSSGANTEAFF. The CDR3, as DNA: TGCAGCCATTCGTCGGGGGCGAACACTGAAGCTTTCTTT. This chain uses TRBV29-1 with TRBJ1-1; a weak D match, TRBD1 (6 bases). The length of the CDR3 is 13 residues. Per germline, CDR1 SQVTM and CDR2 ANQGSEA. V lost 8 bases to trimming and J lost 1 base, with 14 bases between them.